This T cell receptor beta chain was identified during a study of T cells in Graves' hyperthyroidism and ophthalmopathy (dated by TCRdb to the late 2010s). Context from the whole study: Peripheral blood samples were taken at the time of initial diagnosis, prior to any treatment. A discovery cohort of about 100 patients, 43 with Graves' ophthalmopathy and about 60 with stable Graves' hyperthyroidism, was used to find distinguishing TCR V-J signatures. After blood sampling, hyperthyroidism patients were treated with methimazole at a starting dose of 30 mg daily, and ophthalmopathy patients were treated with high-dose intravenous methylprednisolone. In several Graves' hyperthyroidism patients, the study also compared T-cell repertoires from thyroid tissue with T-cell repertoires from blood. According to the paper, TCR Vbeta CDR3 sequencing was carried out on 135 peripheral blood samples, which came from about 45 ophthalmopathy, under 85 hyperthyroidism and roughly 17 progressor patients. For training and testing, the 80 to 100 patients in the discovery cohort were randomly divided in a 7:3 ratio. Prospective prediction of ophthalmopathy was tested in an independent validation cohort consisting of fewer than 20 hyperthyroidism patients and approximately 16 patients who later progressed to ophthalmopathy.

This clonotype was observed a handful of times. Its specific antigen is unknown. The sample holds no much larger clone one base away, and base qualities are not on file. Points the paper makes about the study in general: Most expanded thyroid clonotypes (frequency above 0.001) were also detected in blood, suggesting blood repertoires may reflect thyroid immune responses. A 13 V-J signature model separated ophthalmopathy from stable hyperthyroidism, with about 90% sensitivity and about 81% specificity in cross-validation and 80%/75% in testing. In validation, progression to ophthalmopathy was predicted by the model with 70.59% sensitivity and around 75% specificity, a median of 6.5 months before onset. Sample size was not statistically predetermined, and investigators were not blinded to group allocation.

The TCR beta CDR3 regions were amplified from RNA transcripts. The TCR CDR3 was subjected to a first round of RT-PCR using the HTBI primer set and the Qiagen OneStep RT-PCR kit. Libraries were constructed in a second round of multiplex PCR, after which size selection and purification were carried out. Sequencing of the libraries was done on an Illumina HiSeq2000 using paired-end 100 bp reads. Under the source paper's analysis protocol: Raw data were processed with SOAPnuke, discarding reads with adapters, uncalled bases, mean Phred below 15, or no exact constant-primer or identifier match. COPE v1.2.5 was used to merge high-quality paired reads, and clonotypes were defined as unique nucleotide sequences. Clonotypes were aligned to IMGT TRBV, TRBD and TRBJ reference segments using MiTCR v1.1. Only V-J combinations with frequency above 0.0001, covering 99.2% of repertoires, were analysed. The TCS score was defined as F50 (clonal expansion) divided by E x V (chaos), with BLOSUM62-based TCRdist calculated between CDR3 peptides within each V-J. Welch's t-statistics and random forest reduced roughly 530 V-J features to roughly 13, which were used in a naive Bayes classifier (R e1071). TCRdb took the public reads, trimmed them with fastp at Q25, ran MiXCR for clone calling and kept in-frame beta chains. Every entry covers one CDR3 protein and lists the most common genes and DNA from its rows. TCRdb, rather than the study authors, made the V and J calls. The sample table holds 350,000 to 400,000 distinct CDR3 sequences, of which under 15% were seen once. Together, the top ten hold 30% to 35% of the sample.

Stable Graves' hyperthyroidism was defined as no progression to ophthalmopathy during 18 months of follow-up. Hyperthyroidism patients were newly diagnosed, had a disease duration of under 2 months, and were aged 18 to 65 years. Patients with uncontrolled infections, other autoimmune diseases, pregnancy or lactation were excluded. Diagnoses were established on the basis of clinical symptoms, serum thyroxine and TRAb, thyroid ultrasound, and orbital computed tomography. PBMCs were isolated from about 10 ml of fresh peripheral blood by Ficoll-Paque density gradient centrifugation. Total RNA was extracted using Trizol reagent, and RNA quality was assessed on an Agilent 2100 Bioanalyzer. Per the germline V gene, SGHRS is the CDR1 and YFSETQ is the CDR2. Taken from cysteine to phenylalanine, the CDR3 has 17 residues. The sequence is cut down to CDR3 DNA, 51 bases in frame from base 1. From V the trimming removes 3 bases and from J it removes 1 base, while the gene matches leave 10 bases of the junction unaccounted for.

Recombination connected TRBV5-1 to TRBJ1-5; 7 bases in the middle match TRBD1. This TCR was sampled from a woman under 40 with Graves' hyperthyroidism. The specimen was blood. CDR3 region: CASSSRQGGGSNQPQHF. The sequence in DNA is TGCGCCAGCAGCTCAAGACAGGGAGGGGGAAGCAATCAGCCCCAGCATTTT.